The next 20 T cell receptor beta chains were all read from a single sample in a study of cytomegalovirus exposure and HLA in healthy donors. Use of 60 Vbeta and 13 Jbeta primers characterized the PCR. The data were produced by immunoSEQ multiplex PCR, yet TCRdb's version contains in-frame clones alone and is incomplete. The data show over 95,000 clones, with 74% seen just once and around 2% held by the top ten. The sequencing input was PBMCs. These receptors all stem from a human donor in good health.

The rearrangement links TRBV6-1 to TRBJ1-3; 9 nucleotides line up with TRBD1. The CDR3 runs 14 residues. The germline V gene has CDR1 MNHNS and CDR2 SASEGT. The V and J ends lost 6 bases and 7 bases, in that order; junction bases with no gene match: 7. The CDR3 coding sequence is TGTGCCAGCAGCGTGGACAGGGGAAGGAACACCATATATTTT. Amino acids: CASSVDRGRNTIYF.

As regards this clone: Other DNA variants within this sample encode the same CDR3. CDR3 amino acids: CASSWGGGYNQPQHF. Written as DNA, the CDR3 is TGTGCCAGCAGTTGGGGTGGGGGCTACAATCAGCCCCAGCATTTT. This chain uses TRBV27 with TRBJ1-5; D might be TRBD1 (6 bases). The CDR3 runs 15 residues. The germline gives CDR1 MNHEY, CDR2 SMNVEV (reference sequence). With 4 bases removed from V and 3 bases from J, the gap between germline ends came to 13 bases.

The genes are TRBV29-1 and TRBJ2-5; D possibly corresponds to TRBD2 (5 bases). Germline V gene sequence: CDR1 SQVTM, CDR2 ANQGSEA. This CDR3 is 14 amino acids long. V was cut by 3 bases and J by 7 bases, with 18 bases left in between. This CDR3 is CSVDVLYPEGTQYF. DNA for the CDR3: TGCAGCGTTGACGTACTGTATCCAGAGGGGACCCAGTACTTC. The whole variable domain, remainder taken from reference TRBV29-1 and TRBJ2-5, is SAVISQKPSRDICQRGTSLTIQCQVDSQVTMMFWYRQQPGQSLTLIATANQGSEATYESGFVIDKFPISRPNLTFSTLTVSNMSPEDSSIYLCSVDVLYPEGTQYFGPGTRLLVL.

This clone was seen just once. The CDR3 sequence is CASSFSRLAQYF. The CDR3 DNA reads TGTGCCAGCAGTTTCTCCCGACTAGCTCAGTACTTC. This chain links TRBV28 with TRBJ2-5; the match to TRBD2 covers 7 bases. The ends lost 3 bases at V and 11 bases at J; junction bases unmatched: 6. Germline V lookup: CDR1 MDHEN, CDR2 SYDVKM. There are 12 residues in the CDR3.

J is TRBJ2-3 and V is TRBV7-9; D is ambiguous. V lost 5 bases and J lost 1, with 13 bases in between. This CDR3 region has 15 residues. From germline, CDR1 is SEHNR and CDR2 FQNEAQ (reference sequence). CDR3 coding DNA: TGTGCCAGCAGCCTAGAGAGGAGTCGCACAGATACGCAGTATTTT. Protein: CASSLERSRTDTQYF.

The CDR3 protein is CASSLELSGSSLYEQYF. The CDR3 DNA reads as TGTGCCAGCAGCCTCGAACTTAGCGGGAGCAGTTTATACGAGCAGTACTTC. This rearrangement joins TRBV4-2 to TRBJ2-7, with TRBD2 matching 9 bases. The CDR3 extends over 17 amino acids. The germline V gene encodes CDR1 LGHNA and CDR2 YNFKEQ. J lost 4 bases, V lost 4 bases, and 14 bases had no gene match.

J is TRBJ1-2 and V is TRBV30; 10 bases agree with TRBD1. The ends lost 5 bases at V and 7 bases at J; junction bases unmatched: 4. Germline lookup yields CDR1 GTSNPN and CDR2 SVGIG (reference sequence). The CDR3 loop spans 12 amino acids. The DNA for the CDR3 is TGTGCCTGGGGGGACAGGGGTCGTGGCTACACCTTC. It translates to CAWGDRGRGYTF.

The rearrangement joins TRBV7-9 to TRBJ2-7; TRBD1 might be the D (5 bases). The V and J ends lost 4 bases and 3 bases respectively, with 10 bases between them. This CDR3 is 13 amino acids long. Germline V gene sequence: CDR1 SEHNR, CDR2 FQNEAQ (reference sequence). CDR3 sequence reads: CASSSDTRYEQYF. Here the CDR3 DNA reads TGTGCCAGCAGCTCGGACACCCGCTACGAGCAGTACTTC.

This rearrangement joins TRBV28 to TRBJ1-5, with a weak D call TRBD1 (5 bases). Trimming pared 7 bases from V and 0 bases from J, leaving 13 bases between. Germline V gene data show CDR1 as MDHEN and CDR2 as SYDVKM. The CDR3 consists of 15 residues. The CDR3 region has the DNA TGTGCCAGCAAGGGGCAGCATTATAGCAATCAGCCCCAGCATTTT. Amino acid sequence: CASKGQHYSNQPQHF.

The chain employs TRBV4-2 and TRBJ2-7; 10 positions match TRBD2. The CDR3 consists of 16 residues. Germline assignment: CDR1 LGHNA and CDR2 YNFKEQ. After removal of 1 base from V and 3 bases from J, the junction contained 6 bases not matched to a gene. CDR3 DNA sequence: TGTGCCAGCAGCCAAGGGGGGTGGACTAGCGGCTACGAGCAGTACTTC. Translated: CASSQGGWTSGYEQYF.

V usage is TRBV19 and J usage is TRBJ2-1; 7 positions match TRBD2. The ends lost 5 bases at V and 8 bases at J; junction bases unmatched: 9. CDR3 size: 14 residues. Germline CDR1 LNHDA, CDR2 SQIVND (reference sequence). Here the CDR3 DNA reads TGTGCCAGTAGTTCCCTCGGCGGGAGTGATGAGCAGTTCTTC. This encodes CASSSLGGSDEQFF.

This clone was counted only a few times. The chain couples TRBV7-2 to TRBJ2-5, with TRBD2 matching over 12 bases. This CDR3 is 16 amino acids long. Germline V gives CDR1 SGHTA, CDR2 FQGNSA. Unmatched junction bases numbered 8, after V lost 5 bases and J lost 4 bases. The CDR3 here is CASSPRLAGVSETQYF. The CDR3 nucleotides are TGTGCCAGCAGCCCCCGACTAGCGGGGGTCTCAGAGACCCAGTACTTC.

The chain couples TRBV10-1 to TRBJ1-3, with D unclear. Between the trimmed V and J ends, which lost 0 bases and 4 bases, there was a span of 4 bases. CDR3 length: 13 residues. CDR1 and CDR2 from the germline V gene are WNHNN and SYGVQD (reference sequence). CDR3 sequence reads: CASSESRGNTIYF. The CDR3 coding sequence is TGCGCCAGCAGTGAGTCGAGAGGAAACACCATATATTTT.

This clone occurred a few times. The chain joins TRBV5-1 to TRBJ2-2, with 9 bases lining up with TRBD2. The CDR3 length is 18 residues. CDR1 is SGHRS and CDR2 is YFSETQ in the germline V gene. V lost 3 bases, J lost 2 bases, and 11 bases stayed unmatched. The CDR3 DNA reads as TGCGCCAGCAGCTGGAACCTCCCGGGACTAGCAAACACCGGGGAGCTGTTTTTT. Protein product: CASSWNLPGLANTGELFF.

This CDR3 is CASSQTRAHYGYTF. The CDR3 DNA reads TGTGCCAGCAGCCAAACCAGGGCGCACTATGGCTACACCTTC. The gene calls are TRBV14 and TRBJ1-2, with a possible D match to TRBD1 (5 bases). CDR3 length equals 14 residues. V lost 2 bases and J 3 bases, leaving 10 bases between the germline ends. Germline loops: CDR1 SGHDN, CDR2 FVKESK.

CDR3 protein: CASSLAPRGFNEQFF. In DNA, the CDR3 is TGTGCCAGCAGCTTGGCCCCCAGGGGGTTCAATGAGCAGTTCTTC. The V call is TRBV5-4, the J call TRBJ2-1; TRBD1 matches at 7 bases. The CDR3 has 15 amino acids. The trim removed 0 bases at V and 6 bases at J, leaving 6 bases unmatched. Germline CDR1 is SGHNT and CDR2 is YYREEE (reference sequence).

This chain joins TRBV2 and TRBJ2-1; D may be TRBD2 (5 bases). CDR1 is SNHLY, CDR2 FYNNEI, per germline. V was trimmed by 4 bases and J by 9 bases, leaving 10 bases between them. The CDR3 totals 12 residues. Here the CDR3 reads CASSVTGSEQFF. Written as DNA, the CDR3 is TGTGCCAGCAGTGTGACGGGGAGTGAGCAGTTCTTC.

The chain has TRBV30 and TRBJ2-7; TRBD1 matches 8 bases. CDR1 and CDR2 from the germline V gene are GTSNPN and SVGIG (reference sequence). CDR3 length: 14 residues. Trimming took 3 bases from V and 0 from J; bases not matched to a gene: 4. In DNA, the CDR3 is TGTGCCTGGAGCCCGGACAGGGTCTCCTACGAGCAGTACTTC. It codes for CAWSPDRVSYEQYF.

The rearrangement joins TRBV5-1 to TRBJ2-5; 9 positions agree with TRBD1. The CDR3 covers 13 residues. The trim removed 3 bases at V and 5 bases at J, leaving 2 bases unmatched. Germline values: CDR1 SGHRS, CDR2 YFSETQ. The DNA for the CDR3 is TGCGCCAGCAGCTCCGGGACAGGGGAGACCCAGTACTTC. It codes for CASSSGTGETQYF. Filled out from reference TRBV5-1 and TRBJ2-5, the complete variable domain reads KAGVTQTPRYLIKTRGQQVTLSCSPISGHRSVSWYQQTPGQGLQFLFEYFSETQRNKGNFPGRFSGRQFSNSRSEMNVSTLELGDSALYLCASSSGTGETQYFGPGTRLLVL.

This chain links TRBV30 with TRBJ2-3; possibly TRBD2 for D (5 bases). There are 12 residues in the CDR3. Germline V lookup: CDR1 GTSNPN, CDR2 SVGIG (reference sequence). V was cut by 4 bases and J by 4 bases, with 9 bases left in between. For the CDR3, the DNA is TGTGCCTGGAAGAGGGATTCAGATACGCAGTATTTT. As protein: CAWKRDSDTQYF. The entire variable domain, with the rest obtained from reference TRBV30 and TRBJ2-3, is as follows: SQTIHQWPATLVQPVGSPLSLECTVEGTSNPNLYWYRQAAGRGLQLLFYSVGIGQISSEVPQNLSASRPQDRQFILSSKKLLLSDSGFYLCAWKRDSDTQYFGPGTRLTVL.